This T cell receptor (beta chain) was sequenced in a study of T cell repertoires in aging, cancer and after chemotherapy. Study-wide background: Paired samples before and after chemotherapy came from chronic lymphocytic leukemia patients on fludarabine- or bendamustine-based regimens.

Peripheral blood genomic DNA, not sorted cells or RNA, was the template. Rearranged V-D-J TRB sequences were amplified with a mixed TRB-A/B primer pool. TCRdb itself ran the multiplex PCR reads through MiXCR, one entry per CDR3 protein. The sample consists of roughly 1,800 distinct CDR3 sequences, 32% of them appearing once. General observations from the study: The repertoire data cannot show anything about immunological memory following chemotherapy.

Note on this clonotype: Its antigen remains unknown.

V was cut by 3 bases and J by 0 bases, with 13 bases left in between. From germline, CDR1 is SGHRS and CDR2 YFSETQ. The CDR3 totals 15 residues. Sample: blood. This rearrangement joins TRBV5-1 to TRBJ2-7; D may be TRBD2 (6 bases). The receptor's source is a human donor with a blood cancer. The CDR3 DNA reads as TGCGCCAGCAGCTGGGCGGGGTCGAACTCCTACGAGCAGTACTTC. This translates into CASSWAGSNSYEQYF.